The source of this TCR beta chain is a study of OX40 agonist ivuxolimab in advanced cancers. Study overall: Ivuxolimab, an agonistic anti-OX40 (CD134) antibody, was given to patients. Partial responses occurred in Three dose-escalation patients, one with hepatocellular carcinoma and two with cutaneous melanoma. Study conclusions and caveats: Dose levels from 0.1 to 3.0 mg/kg saw CD4+ and CD8+ blood T cells expand clonally by week 6. Nonresponders included some who also had low normalized T-cell clonal expansion.

With regard to this clone: The antigen remains undetermined.

Assay: immunoSEQ multiplex PCR; the TCRdb copy retains only in-frame clones and omits some. Of approximately 130,000 clones in the sample, under 95% were seen once. The specimen was CD4+ or CD8+ T cells sorted from blood, collected in a trial of the OX40 agonist ivuxolimab. This sequence originates from an adult with an advanced solid tumor such as melanoma, head and neck, liver or kidney cancer.

The CDR3 here is CARARGETQYF. The DNA for the CDR3 is TGCGCCAGAGCGCGGGGGGAGACCCAGTACTTC. V is TRBV10-1 and J is TRBJ2-5, with TRBD2 matching over 7 bases. This CDR3 is built from 11 residues. Unmatched junction bases numbered 3, after V lost 9 bases and J lost 5 bases. Germline lookup yields CDR1 WNHNN and CDR2 SYGVQD (reference sequence).